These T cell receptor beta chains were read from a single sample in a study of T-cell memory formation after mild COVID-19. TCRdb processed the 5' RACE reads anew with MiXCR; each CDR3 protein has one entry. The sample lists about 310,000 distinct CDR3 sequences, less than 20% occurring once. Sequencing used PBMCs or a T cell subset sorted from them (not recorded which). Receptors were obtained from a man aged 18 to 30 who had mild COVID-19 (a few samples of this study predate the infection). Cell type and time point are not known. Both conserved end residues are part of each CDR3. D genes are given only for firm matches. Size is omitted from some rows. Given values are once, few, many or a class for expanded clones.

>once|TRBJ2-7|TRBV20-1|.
CSASEGGVEEQYF
TGCAGTGCTAGTGAAGGCGGAGTGGAGGAGCAGTACTTC
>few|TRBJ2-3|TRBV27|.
CASSFKGVIRTDTQYF
TGTGCCAGCAGTTTTAAGGGGGTGATACGCACAGATACGCAGTATTTT
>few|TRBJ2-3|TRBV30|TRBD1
CASDRGASDTQYF
TGTGCCTCCGACAGGGGCGCATCAGATACGCAGTATTTT
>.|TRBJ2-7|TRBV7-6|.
CASRPGAGYEQYF
TGTGCCAGCAGGCCAGGGGCAGGATACGAGCAGTACTTC
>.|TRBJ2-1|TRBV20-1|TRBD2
CSASHSTSGGTEQFF
TGCAGTGCTAGCCACTCGACTAGCGGGGGGACTGAGCAGTTCTTC
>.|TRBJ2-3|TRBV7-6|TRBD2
CASSPTAGGTDTQYF
TGTGCCAGCAGCCCTACAGCGGGGGGCACAGATACGCAGTATTTT
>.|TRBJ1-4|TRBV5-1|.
CASSLATANEKLFF
TGCGCCAGCAGCTTGGCCACAGCGAATGAAAAACTGTTTTTT
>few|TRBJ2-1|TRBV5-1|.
CASSLVQGKNEQFF
TGCGCCAGCAGCTTGGTACAGGGTAAAAATGAGCAGTTCTTC
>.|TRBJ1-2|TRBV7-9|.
CASSYREGYGYTF
TGTGCCAGCAGCTACAGGGAGGGCTATGGCTACACCTTC
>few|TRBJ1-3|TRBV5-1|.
CASSLVPGAGNTIYF
TGCGCCAGCAGCTTGGTTCCAGGGGCTGGAAACACCATATATTTT
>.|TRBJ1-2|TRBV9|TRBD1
CASSADRGLGYTF
TGTGCCAGCAGTGCCGACAGGGGGCTTGGCTACACCTTC
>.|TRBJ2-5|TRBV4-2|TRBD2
CASSRNPGGRETQYF
TGTGCCAGCAGCCGAAATCCGGGGGGGAGGGAGACCCAGTACTTC
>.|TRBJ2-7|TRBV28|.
CASSPPLRRKYF
TGTGCCAGCAGTCCCCCCCTTCGAAGGAAGTACTTC
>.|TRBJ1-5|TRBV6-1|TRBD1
CASTRGQGSNQPQHF
TGTGCCAGCACTCGAGGACAGGGAAGCAATCAGCCCCAGCATTTT
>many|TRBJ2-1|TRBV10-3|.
CAITRDTAYNEQFF
TGTGCCATCACCCGGGACACGGCCTACAATGAGCAGTTCTTC